The 25 T cell receptor beta chains below all came from one sample that was sequenced in a study of cytomegalovirus exposure and HLA in healthy donors. 13 Jbeta primers and 60 Vbeta primers were used for the PCR. Generated by immunoSEQ multiplex PCR, the TCRdb table keeps only in-frame clones and is missing some. The sample holds about 170,000 clones; 80% to 90% are singletons and the top ten take 0.75% to 0.9%. The sequenced sample was PBMCs. These receptors came from a young woman in good health and CMV-seronegative.

V and J are TRBV7-3 and TRBJ2-3; TRBD1 might be the D (6 bases). The CDR3 is 15 residues long. CDR1 is SGHTA, CDR2 FQGTGA, per germline. Trimming removed 3 bases from V and 2 bases from J, with 12 bases in between. CDR3 protein: CASSLQAGVTDTQYF. DNA for the CDR3: TGTGCCAGCAGCTTGCAAGCAGGGGTCACAGATACGCAGTATTTT.

This rearrangement joins TRBV10-3 to TRBJ2-3; D perhaps matches TRBD2 (7 bases). Germline V gives CDR1 ENHRY, CDR2 SYGVKD. Deletions cut 7 bases from V and 4 bases from J, with 15 bases between. The CDR3 has 14 residues. The CDR3 spells CAIKLGEGADTQYF. In nucleotides, the CDR3 is TGTGCCATCAAGTTAGGGGAGGGGGCAGATACGCAGTATTTT.

The table lists this clone with a few counts. The chain links TRBV11-2 to TRBJ1-2, with a tentative D call TRBD1 (6 bases). V lost 5 bases, J lost 6 bases, and 13 bases lay in between. The CDR3 covers 13 residues. In germline, CDR1 is SGHAT, CDR2 FQNNGV. In DNA, the CDR3 is TGTGCCAGCAGCGTTACAGGGAGGGATGGCTACACCTTC. Its translation is CASSVTGRDGYTF.

The J gene is TRBJ1-2, the V gene TRBV29-1, with 9 bases identical to TRBD1. Trimming took 7 bases from V and 5 from J; bases not matched to a gene: 8. Germline V gene sequence: CDR1 SQVTM, CDR2 ANQGSEA. CDR3 size: 13 residues. The CDR3, as DNA: TGCAGCGCATTTGAGGGACAGGGTTATGGCTACACCTTC. Its translation is CSAFEGQGYGYTF. Together with reference TRBV29-1 and TRBJ1-2, the CDR3 gives the full variable domain: SAVISQKPSRDICQRGTSLTIQCQVDSQVTMMFWYRQQPGQSLTLIATANQGSEATYESGFVIDKFPISRPNLTFSTLTVSNMSPEDSSIYLCSAFEGQGYGYTFGSGTRLTVV.

In this sample, this clone turned up a few times. The rearrangement joins TRBV19 to TRBJ2-3; D ambiguous. The ends were cut back, 4 bases at V and 0 bases at J, with 5 bases in the middle. Germline CDR1 is LNHDA and CDR2 is SQIVND (reference sequence). The CDR3 has 13 residues. This CDR3 is CASSTPSTDTQYF. For the CDR3, the DNA is TGTGCCAGTAGTACCCCTAGCACAGATACGCAGTATTTT.

The CDR3 coding sequence is TGTGCCAGCAGCCCTCGAGCGGACCATAGCAATCAGCCCCAGCATTTT. Amino acid sequence: CASSPRADHSNQPQHF. This chain links TRBV7-9 with TRBJ1-5; no clear D. Trimming shortened V by 5 bases and J by 0 bases, and 14 bases separated the two germline ends. The CDR3 covers 16 residues. Per germline, CDR1 SEHNR and CDR2 FQNEAQ (reference sequence).

This clone has just one count. The J gene is TRBJ2-2, the V gene TRBV29-1, with a tentative D call TRBD1 (5 bases). Trimming left V 8 bases short and J 6 bases short, with 16 bases between. Germline loops: CDR1 SQVTM, CDR2 ANQGSEA. The CDR3 runs to 13 residues. CDR3 protein: CSTMGQGAGELFF. Written as DNA, the CDR3 is TGCAGCACGATGGGGCAGGGCGCCGGGGAGCTGTTTTTT.

The rearrangement joins TRBV5-1 to TRBJ2-3; 12 nucleotides line up with TRBD2. With V trimmed by 1 base and J by 6 bases, 12 bases remained unmatched. This CDR3 comprises 18 residues. Germline V CDR1 and CDR2: SGHRS, YFSETQ. The CDR3 DNA reads as TGCGCCAGCAGCTTGTTCCTCCTAGCGGGAGGGTCGCGCGATACGCAGTATTTT. Protein sequence: CASSLFLLAGGSRDTQYF.

The chain links TRBV19 to TRBJ2-2; 7 bases map to TRBD1. The CDR3 is 17 amino acids. CDR1 LNHDA and CDR2 SQIVND come from the germline V gene (reference sequence). The J segment lost 5 bases and the V segment lost 5 bases, leaving 14 bases of the junction unmatched. The CDR3: CASSLQSGGMRTGELFF. Written as DNA, the CDR3 is TGTGCCAGTAGTCTCCAATCAGGGGGTATGCGTACCGGGGAGCTGTTTTTT.

This chain connects TRBV7-8 to TRBJ1-5; 8 bases are a match to TRBD1. Germline CDR1 and CDR2: SGHVS and FQNEAQ. This CDR3 contains 14 residues. Unmatched junction bases numbered 5, after V lost 5 bases and J lost 5 bases. In DNA form, the CDR3 reads TGTGCCAGCAGCCCACAGGGGGGTGATCAGCCCCAGCATTTT. Its protein is CASSPQGGDQPQHF.

The chain carries TRBV10-3 and TRBJ2-7, with TRBD2 matching over 11 bases. J gave up 8 bases and V 2 bases, and 8 bases lay outside the gene matches. Germline lookup yields CDR1 ENHRY and CDR2 SYGVKD. The CDR3 has 15 residues. Here the CDR3 DNA reads TGTGCCATCAGTGAGCCCAGACTAGCGGGATTGCAGCAGTACTTC. This sequence encodes CAISEPRLAGLQQYF.

The V gene is TRBV7-8, the J gene TRBJ2-3; tentatively, D is TRBD2 (6 bases). Looked up from germline, CDR1 is SGHVS and CDR2 is FQNEAQ. Trimming shortened V by 1 base and J by 4 bases, and 15 bases separated the two germline ends. CDR3 size: 16 residues. In DNA form, the CDR3 reads TGTGCCAGCAGCTTAGTTTCTAACACGGGGGCAGATACGCAGTATTTT. The encoded protein is CASSLVSNTGADTQYF.

This clone is a singleton in its sample. For the CDR3, the DNA is TGTGCCAGCAGCTCGACAGGGACAGGGGTGGATACGCAGTATTTT. Translated, it gives CASSSTGTGVDTQYF. The V call is TRBV7-3, the J call TRBJ2-3; 10 bases agree with TRBD1. After removal of 4 bases from V and 6 bases from J, the junction contained 7 bases not matched to a gene. Germline CDR1 is SGHTA and CDR2 is FQGTGA. There are 15 residues in the CDR3.

The gene calls are TRBV5-6 and TRBJ2-7, with 7 bases matching TRBD2. J gave up 8 bases and V 4 bases, and 6 bases lay outside the gene matches. The CDR3 has 12 residues. Germline V gene sequence: CDR1 SGHDT, CDR2 YYEEEE. The CDR3 DNA sequence: TGTGCCAGCAGCGGGGGGGAGGGAAAGCAGTACTTC. Encoded protein: CASSGGEGKQYF.

V and J are TRBV9 and TRBJ1-2, with a possible D match to TRBD1 (5 bases). The CDR3 length is 14 residues. The V gene lost 3 bases and the J gene lost 4 bases, with 13 bases spanning the gap. In germline, CDR1 is SGDLS, CDR2 YYNGEE. In DNA, the CDR3 is TGTGCCAGCAGCGAGGGCCCGGGGGTCTATGGCTACACCTTC. Amino acid sequence: CASSEGPGVYGYTF.

The J gene is TRBJ1-3, the V gene TRBV7-8; a possible D gene is TRBD1 (6 bases). Germline assignment: CDR1 SGHVS and CDR2 FQNEAQ. CDR3 length equals 19 residues. V lost 1 base and J 0 bases, leaving 19 bases between the germline ends. CDR3 sequence reads: CASSLDGQRNPGSGNTIYF. The CDR3 DNA follows: TGTGCCAGCAGCTTAGACGGACAGCGAAACCCAGGCTCTGGAAACACCATATATTTT.

The gene calls are TRBV7-9 and TRBJ1-2; weak D call: TRBD1 (6 bases). Trimming took off 2 bases at V and 4 bases at J, with 11 bases between the two ends. Germline V lookup: CDR1 SEHNR, CDR2 FQNEAQ (reference sequence). The CDR3 is 14 amino acids. This CDR3 reads CASSLLTGPYGYTF. Written as DNA, the CDR3 is TGTGCCAGCAGCTTACTGACAGGACCCTATGGCTACACCTTC. Filled out from reference TRBV7-9 and TRBJ1-2, the complete variable domain reads DTGVSQNPRHKITKRGQNVTFRCDPISEHNRLYWYRQTLGQGPEFLTYFQNEAQLEKSRLLSDRFSAERPKGSFSTLEIQRTEQGDSAMYLCASSLLTGPYGYTFGSGTRLTVV.

V usage is TRBV7-9 and J usage is TRBJ2-7; D ambiguous. The length of the CDR3 is 13 residues. The germline V gene has CDR1 SEHNR and CDR2 FQNEAQ (reference sequence). V was pared by 1 base and J by 5 bases, with 9 bases between. The CDR3 bases are TGTGCCAGCAGCTTAGGACTCTGGGACGAGCAGTACTTC. Its translation is CASSLGLWDEQYF.

The rearrangement uses TRBV28 and TRBJ1-3, with 11 bases that match TRBD1. V was clipped by 6 bases and J by 0 bases; unmatched bases: 1. CDR1 and CDR2 from the germline V gene are MDHEN and SYDVKM. The CDR3 is made up of 15 amino acids. The CDR3 coding sequence is TGTGCCAGCAGGGGACAGGGGGTCTCTGGAAACACCATATATTTT. Its protein is CASRGQGVSGNTIYF.

This CDR3 is CASSKRRAQGLRWPQHF. CDR3 DNA sequence: TGTGCCAGCAGCAAACGAAGAGCCCAGGGCTTACGTTGGCCCCAGCATTTT. The rearrangement joins TRBV21-1 to TRBJ1-5; TRBD1, the table's D call, lacks a check against the DNA. TRBV21-1 counts as a pseudogene. This CDR3 comprises 17 residues.

The rearrangement joins TRBV5-1 to TRBJ2-3; 10 nucleotides agree with TRBD2. The germline CDR1 and CDR2 sequences are SGHRS and YFSETQ. The junction had 2 bases not matched to a gene; V was cut back by 4 bases and J by 0 bases. The CDR3 is made up of 15 amino acids. The DNA of the CDR3 is TGCGCCAGCAGCATGACTAGCGGGAGCACAGATACGCAGTATTTT. Its protein is CASSMTSGSTDTQYF.

This chain joins TRBV28 and TRBJ1-5; D gene unclear. Germline values: CDR1 MDHEN, CDR2 SYDVKM. CDR3 length equals 12 residues. V lost 10 bases and J 5 bases, leaving 12 bases between the germline ends. CDR3 region: CAIEARDQPQHF. CDR3 DNA: TGTGCCATCGAAGCAAGAGATCAGCCCCAGCATTTT.

The CDR3 DNA is TGTGCCAGCAGCTTGGAGCCAGGGGTCACCGGGGAGCTGTTTTTT. Translated: CASSLEPGVTGELFF. This sequence joins TRBV5-6 and TRBJ2-2; tentatively, D is TRBD1 (6 bases). From germline, CDR1 is SGHDT and CDR2 YYEEEE. V gave up 0 bases and J gave up 4 bases, with 10 bases separating them. The CDR3 length is 15 residues.

The CDR3 reads CASSLGRGLGNTIYF. Here the CDR3 DNA reads TGTGCCAGCAGCTTAGGCAGGGGGCTTGGAAACACCATATATTTT. The rearrangement uses TRBV5-4 and TRBJ1-3; 8 bases agree with TRBD1. This CDR3 spans 15 amino acids. V shed 2 bases, J shed 3 bases, and the junction held 4 bases outside the gene matches. Germline V gene sequence: CDR1 SGHNT, CDR2 YYREEE (reference sequence).

Note on this clone: Sequence at one end of the junction differs from germline and may be a read error. In DNA form, the CDR3 reads TGTGCTAGCAGCCGAGACAGGGACGTGAGCAATCAGCCCCAGCATTTT. Its protein is CASSRDRDVSNQPQHF. The V gene is TRBV7-7, the J gene TRBJ1-5; TRBD1 matches at 7 bases. CDR3 length: 16 residues. Germline CDR1 is SSHAT and CDR2 is FNYEAQ (reference sequence).